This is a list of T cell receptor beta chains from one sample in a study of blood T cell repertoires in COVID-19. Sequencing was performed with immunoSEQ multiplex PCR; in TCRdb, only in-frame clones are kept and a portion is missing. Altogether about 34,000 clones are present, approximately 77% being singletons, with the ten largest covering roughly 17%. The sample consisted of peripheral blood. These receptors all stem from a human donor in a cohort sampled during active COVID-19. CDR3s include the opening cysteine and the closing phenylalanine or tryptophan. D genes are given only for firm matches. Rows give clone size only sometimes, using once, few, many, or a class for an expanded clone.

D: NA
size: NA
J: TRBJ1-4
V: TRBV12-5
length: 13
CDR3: CASGLDFNEKLFF
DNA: TGTGCTAGTGGTTTGGACTTTAATGAAAAACTGTTTTTT

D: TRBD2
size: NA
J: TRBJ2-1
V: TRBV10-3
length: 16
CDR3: CAISGGGGRLNNEQFF
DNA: TGTGCCATCAGTGGGGGCGGGGGGAGGCTAAACAATGAGCAGTTCTTC

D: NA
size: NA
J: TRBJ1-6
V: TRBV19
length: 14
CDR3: CATSRGTDNSPLHF
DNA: TGTGCCACCTCACGCGGGACGGACAATTCACCCCTCCACTTT

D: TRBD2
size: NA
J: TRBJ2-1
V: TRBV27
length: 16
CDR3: CASSFLTSGRVNEQFF
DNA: TGTGCCAGCAGTTTTCTTACTAGCGGGAGGGTAAATGAGCAGTTCTTC

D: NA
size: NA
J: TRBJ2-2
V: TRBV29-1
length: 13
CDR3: CSVTTLNTGELFF
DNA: TGCAGCGTTACCACTCTGAACACCGGGGAGCTGTTTTTT

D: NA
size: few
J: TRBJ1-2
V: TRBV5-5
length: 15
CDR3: CASSFPQGFSYGYTF
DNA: TGTGCCAGCAGCTTCCCACAGGGATTTTCCTATGGCTACACCTTC

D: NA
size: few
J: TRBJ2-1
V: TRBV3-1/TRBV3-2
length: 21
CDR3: CASSQDFGTDSVESSYNEQFF
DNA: TGTGCCAGCAGCCAAGACTTTGGGACTGATTCCGTCGAAAGCTCCTACAATGAGCAGTTCTTC

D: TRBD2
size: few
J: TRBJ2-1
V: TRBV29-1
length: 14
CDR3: CSVLLLAGYNEQFF
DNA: TGCAGCGTCCTATTACTAGCGGGGTACAATGAGCAGTTCTTC

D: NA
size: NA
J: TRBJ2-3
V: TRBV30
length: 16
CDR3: CAWSVNRIGGTDTQYF
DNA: TGTGCCTGGAGTGTAAATCGTATCGGGGGCACAGATACGCAGTATTTT

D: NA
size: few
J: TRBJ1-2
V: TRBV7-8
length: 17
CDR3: CASAPRLVRSVGRGYTF
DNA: TGTGCCAGCGCCCCCCGGTTAGTTAGGTCGGTGGGGCGTGGCTACACCTTC

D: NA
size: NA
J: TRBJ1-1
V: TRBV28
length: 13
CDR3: CASSFYDRRRAFF
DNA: TGTGCCAGCAGTTTCTATGACAGGCGCCGGGCTTTCTTT

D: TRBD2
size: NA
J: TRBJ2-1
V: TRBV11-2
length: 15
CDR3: CATGEGTSGYNEQFF
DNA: TGTGCCACCGGGGAGGGTACTAGCGGGTACAATGAGCAGTTCTTC

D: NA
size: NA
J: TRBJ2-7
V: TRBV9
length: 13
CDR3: CASSKRQGYEQYF
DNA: TGTGCCAGCAGTAAGAGGCAGGGGTACGAGCAGTACTTC

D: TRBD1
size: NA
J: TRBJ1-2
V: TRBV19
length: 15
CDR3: CASSTETGMTYGYTF
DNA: TGTGCCAGTAGTACCGAGACAGGGATGACTTATGGCTACACCTTC

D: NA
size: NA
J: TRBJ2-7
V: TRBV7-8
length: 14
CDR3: CASTRGSGLAEQYF
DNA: TGTGCCAGCACCAGGGGTAGCGGGCTCGCCGAGCAGTACTTC

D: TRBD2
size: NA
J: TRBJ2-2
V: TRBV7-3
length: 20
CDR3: CASSLWGELAGGPRTGELFF
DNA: TGTGCCAGCAGCTTATGGGGGGAACTAGCGGGAGGGCCTCGGACCGGGGAGCTGTTTTTT

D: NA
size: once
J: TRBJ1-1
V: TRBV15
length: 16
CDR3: CATSRDLFLSNTEAFF
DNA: TGTGCCACCAGCAGAGATCTATTTCTCTCGAACACTGAAGCTTTCTTT

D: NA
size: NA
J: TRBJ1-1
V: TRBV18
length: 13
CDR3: CASSAGFNTEAFF
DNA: TGTGCCAGCTCTGCAGGGTTTAACACTGAAGCTTTCTTT

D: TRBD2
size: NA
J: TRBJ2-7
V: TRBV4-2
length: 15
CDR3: CASSPTSGSSYEQYF
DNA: TGTGCCAGCAGCCCGACTAGCGGGAGCTCCTACGAGCAGTACTTC

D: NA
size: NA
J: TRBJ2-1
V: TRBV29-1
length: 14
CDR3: CSVDPQGAYNEQFF
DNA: TGCAGCGTTGACCCACAGGGCGCCTACAATGAGCAGTTCTTC

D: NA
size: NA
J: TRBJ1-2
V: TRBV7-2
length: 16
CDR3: CASSALHTILTMGYTF
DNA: TGTGCCAGCAGCGCCCTACATACGATATTAACTATGGGCTACACCTTC

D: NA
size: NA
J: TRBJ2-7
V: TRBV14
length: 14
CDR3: CASSQRAGAYEQYF
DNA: TGTGCCAGCAGCCAACGGGCGGGTGCCTACGAGCAGTACTTC

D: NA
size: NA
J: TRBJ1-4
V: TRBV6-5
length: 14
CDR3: CASRRLATNEKLFF
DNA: TGTGCCAGCAGGCGATTGGCAACTAATGAAAAACTGTTTTTT